This T cell receptor beta chain stems from a study of spatial heterogeneity in lung cancer. General study findings and limits: The number of expanded tumor alpha and beta chains correlated with mutation number.

This clonotype was seen at least ten times. What it binds is not known. Time point indicated: sample taken at primary tumor resection. TCRdb fed the 5' RACE reads into MiXCR, producing one record per CDR3 protein. The sample shows over 15,000 distinct CDR3 sequences, 5.7% of them seen only once. The length of the CDR3 is 18 residues. V lost 1 base to trimming and J lost 6 bases; unmatched junction nucleotides: 11. Germline V gene data show CDR1 as MGHRA and CDR2 as YSYEKL. The source is a female donor with early-stage non-small cell lung cancer. The chain joins TRBV4-1 to TRBJ2-1, with 11 bases identical to TRBD2. Here the sequenced sample was lung tumor tissue, taken at surgery. The CDR3 loop reads CASSQVFPGTSGGNEQFF. CDR3 DNA: TGCGCCAGCAGCCAAGTATTCCCCGGGACTAGCGGAGGCAATGAGCAGTTCTTC.